What follows describes a single TCR beta chain. Its antigen is not yet known. It has no much larger one-base neighbor in the sample; base qualities were not kept. One collaborating source in Seattle enrolled patients during active infection and followed them longitudinally through the course of disease. Whole blood was collected in K2EDTA tubes by collaborating institutions according to the institutions' own protocols. For TCRbeta analysis, collaborators shipped samples in one of three forms: frozen whole blood, isolated PBMCs, or DNA extracted from either of those sample types. TCRbeta CDR3 regions were amplified from genomic DNA using the immunoSEQ Assay, a bias-controlled multiplex PCR. The original pipeline was this. The number of nucleated cells in each sample was estimated by amplification of reference gene primers within the assay. Sequence reads were collapsed and filtered to measure the absolute abundance of every unique TCRbeta CDR3 rearrangement. Productive Simpson clonality was computed per sample as the square root of Simpson's diversity index over productive rearrangements. TCRdb took over this immuneACCESS table, retaining in-frame rearrangements with V and J assigned. Such tables are incomplete; in checked studies, under half of the missing clones stem from an unresolved V gene, and the remainder is unexplained. V, J and clone size derive from that table, while D and trimming were established from the DNA sequence. Here the sample has more than 150,000 clones; about four fifths occur a single time. Jointly, the top ten make up around 12% of the sample.

This sample is drawn from a study of blood T cell repertoires in COVID-19 (dated by TCRdb to 2020 to 2022). Some background on the complete study: Samples covering the acute and convalescent phases of COVID-19 were provided by collaborators in the United States, Italy and Spain. The material from the prospective study consisted of cDNA or gDNA derived from T cells, B-cell-depleted T cells, or PBMCs. Deeply sampled blood TCRbeta repertoires from subjects exposed to, actively infected with, or recovered from COVID-19 were included in the dataset. The repertoires were released in a freely available public database meant as a resource for research on the immune response to SARS-CoV-2. Samples came from the ongoing ImmuneRACE study (first 160 participants) plus 1,254 subjects from 6 global collaborators. The sample metadata nearly always contained a de-identified subject ID, COVID-19 status, age in years and sex. Where available, HLA class I and class II types were obtained from metadata supplied by the sample provider rather than from assay-based typing.

Here is what the overall study found, with its caveats: The quantity of clinical and demographic metadata differed by source and by participant and was supplied without curation.

Sequencing was carried out using peripheral blood. The origin of this receptor is a woman over 75 with COVID-19, enrolled during active disease.

The nucleotide sequence reads as follows: TGCGCCAGCAGCTACAGTAATGAAAAACTGTTTTTT. Translated, this is CASSYSNEKLFF. The sequence joins TRBV4-1 to TRBJ1-4, with an unclear D gene assignment. Reading from cysteine to phenylalanine, the CDR3 counts 12 amino acids. Of the read, only the CDR3 DNA is kept; its 36 bases are in frame from base 1. CDR1 MGHRA and CDR2 YSYEKL were looked up in the germline V gene. The V and J ends are trimmed by 5 bases and 4 bases, leaving 5 bases between them.